The rows below give T cell receptor beta chains drawn from one sample of a study of identifying expanded T cells in peripheral blood. The table came from immunoSEQ multiplex PCR; TCRdb's copy has only in-frame clones and leaves some out. This table has tens of thousands of clones, approximately 89% appearing once. The specimen sequenced was blood. The receptors shown here come from a person aged 18 to 70 in good health. Each CDR3 is given without its conserved first and last residue. A D gene is named only where the DNA matches it firmly.

cdr3_aa	v_call	j_call	d_call
ASSVAGTSIFEQF	TRBV9	TRBJ2-1	TRBD2
ASSPGLGGDTQY	TRBV7-7	TRBJ2-3	-
ASSDRRAGGDTQY	TRBV7-2	TRBJ2-3	TRBD2
ASSLDLGASYEQY	TRBV7-8	TRBJ2-7	-
ASSLVRAEQF	TRBV5-6	TRBJ2-1	-
ASNAAGGQYNEQF	TRBV9	TRBJ2-1	TRBD2
ASSQDGTYEQY	TRBV27	TRBJ2-7	-
ASSLVGSEKLF	TRBV5-1	TRBJ1-4	-
AWSVSRVRDTQY	TRBV30	TRBJ2-3	-
ASSRNEGLREQY	TRBV6-1	TRBJ2-7	-